The present entry profiles one T cell receptor beta chain with its context. The antigen this receptor binds is unknown. Within one base of it there is no much larger clone, and no base qualities were kept. Via the germline V gene, CDR1 is MDHEN and CDR2 SYDVKM. The CDR3 covers 15 residues, taking in both the cysteine and the phenylalanine. This entry keeps only the CDR3 DNA: 45 bases, framed from base 1. The germline V and J ends show losses of 3 bases and 7 bases respectively, and no gene match explains 6 bases of the junction. The data belong to a study of blood T cell repertoires in COVID-19 (dated by TCRdb to the early 2020s). Regarding the research as a whole: Samples covering the acute and convalescent phases of COVID-19 were provided by collaborators in the United States, Italy and Spain. The material from the prospective study consisted of cDNA or gDNA derived from T cells, B-cell-depleted T cells, or PBMCs. Nearly every sample came with metadata listing a de-identified subject ID, COVID-19 status, age in years and sex. The samples were drawn from two sources: the first 160 participants of the ongoing ImmuneRACE study, and 1,200 or so subjects contributed by 6 global collaborators. The repertoires were released in a freely available public database intended as a resource for research on the immune response to SARS-CoV-2. Where available, HLA class I and class II types were taken from metadata supplied by the sample provider and were not determined by assay-based typing. Subjects who had been exposed to COVID-19, were actively infected with it, or had recovered from it provided the deeply sampled blood TCRbeta repertoires that made up the dataset.

The collaborating institutions used their own protocols to collect whole blood in K2EDTA tubes. For TCRbeta analysis, collaborators shipped samples as frozen whole blood, isolated PBMCs, or DNA extracted from either of those sample types. The immunoSEQ Assay, a bias-controlled multiplex PCR, was used to amplify TCRbeta CDR3 regions from genomic DNA. For the original study's pipeline: Within the assay, amplification of reference gene primers was used to estimate how many nucleated cells each sample contained. To quantify the absolute abundance of each unique TCRbeta CDR3 rearrangement, sequence reads were collapsed and filtered. For each sample, productive Simpson clonality was calculated as the square root of Simpson's diversity index across productive rearrangements. This immuneACCESS table, as held by TCRdb, lists in-frame sequences with V and J called but not all clones. Of the missing ones, under half trace to an unresolved V gene in checked studies; the others have no known cause. V and J calls plus clone size are reproduced from that table; the DNA served to infer D and trimming. The sample has approximately 230,000 clones on record, roughly four fifths of them singletons. The top ten hold about 8.1% of the sample.

Points the paper makes about the study in general: How much clinical and demographic metadata was included differed by source and by participant, and the metadata was provided uncurated.

The sample taken for sequencing was peripheral blood. This receptor was obtained from a man older than 75 with acute or convalescent COVID-19. Recombination connected TRBV28 to TRBJ1-6; a stretch of 7 junction bases matches TRBD1. The DNA sequence reads TGTGCCAGCAGTTTCTCCGGGACAGTGAATTCACCCCTCCACTTT. The resulting protein is CASSFSGTVNSPLHF.